These T cell receptor beta chains were read from a single sample in a study of cytomegalovirus exposure and HLA in healthy donors. Sequenced by immunoSEQ multiplex PCR; TCRdb stores in-frame clones only, minus some. Of around 140,000 clones detected, approximately 88% appear once; the ten largest clones hold 4.5% to 5.5%. Material: PBMCs. The receptor source for this set is a man younger than 35 in good health and CMV-seropositive. Each CDR3 is given with its conserved first and last residue. A D gene is named only where the DNA matches it firmly. A clone size is listed for some rows: how often the clone was seen (once, few, many), or a class if it is expanded.

CDR3aa | CDR3nt | abundance | j_gene | d_gene | v_gene
CAWDNGRLQPQHF | TGTGCCTGGGATAACGGCAGGTTGCAGCCCCAGCATTTT | . | TRBJ1-5 | . | TRBV30
CASSQKTGTNYGYTF | TGTGCCAGCAGCCAGAAGACAGGGACAAACTATGGCTACACCTTC | . | TRBJ1-2 | TRBD1 | TRBV4-2
CASSAGISNEKLFF | TGTGCCAGCAGCGCAGGGATATCTAATGAAAAACTGTTTTTT | . | TRBJ1-4 | . | TRBV7-6
CASSYSAGANNEQFF | TGTGCCAGCAGTTACTCAGCGGGGGCCAACAATGAGCAGTTCTTC | . | TRBJ2-1 | TRBD2 | TRBV6-5
CASSLEFGRGGENQPQHF | TGTGCCAGCAGCTTAGAGTTTGGAAGGGGCGGAGAAAATCAGCCCCAGCATTTT | few | TRBJ1-5 | . | TRBV7-9
CASSSRGGTGFEETQYF | TGTGCCAGCAGCTCCCGTGGTGGGACAGGGTTTGAGGAGACCCAGTACTTC | . | TRBJ2-5 | TRBD1 | TRBV11-1
CASSSPSGRAPDTQYF | TGTGCCAGCAGTTCCCCGAGCGGGAGGGCCCCAGATACGCAGTATTTT | once | TRBJ2-3 | TRBD2 | TRBV28
CASSYEGANTEAFF | TGTGCCAGCAGTTACGAGGGGGCGAACACTGAAGCTTTCTTT | few | TRBJ1-1 | TRBD1 | TRBV6-5
CASSWTGVNQPQHF | TGTGCCAGCAGCTGGACAGGGGTCAATCAGCCCCAGCATTTT | . | TRBJ1-5 | TRBD1 | TRBV6-5
CASSPPGTGDNSPLHF | TGTGCCAGCTCTCCTCCCGGGACGGGAGATAATTCACCCCTCCACTTT | once | TRBJ1-6 | . | TRBV18
CASSISGTGEEGYTF | TGTGCCAGTAGTATCTCCGGGACAGGGGAAGAGGGCTACACCTTC | . | TRBJ1-2 | TRBD1 | TRBV19
CASSPSGDDSGANVLTF | TGTGCCAGTAGTCCCAGCGGGGATGACTCTGGGGCCAACGTCCTGACTTTC | . | TRBJ2-6 | TRBD2 | TRBV19
CASSEGQGRARQPQHF | TGTGCCAGCAGTGAGGGTCAGGGGAGAGCGCGGCAGCCCCAGCATTTT | . | TRBJ1-5 | . | TRBV2
CASKGSHSGNTIYF | TGTGCCAGCAAGGGGTCTCACTCTGGAAACACCATATATTTT | . | TRBJ1-3 | . | TRBV11-2
CASGSGRGVQETQYF | TGTGCTAGCGGGTCGGGGCGGGGGGTTCAAGAGACCCAGTACTTC | few | TRBJ2-5 | TRBD2 | TRBV7-7
CASSVGEGPIKNEQFF | TGTGCCAGCAGTGTGGGGGAGGGCCCAATCAAGAATGAGCAGTTCTTC | . | TRBJ2-1 | TRBD2 | TRBV9
CASSMNGIIYGYTF | TGTGCCAGTAGTATGAACGGGATAATCTATGGCTACACCTTC | . | TRBJ1-2 | . | TRBV19
CASEYRGSSYEQYF | TGTGCCAGCGAGTACAGGGGGAGCTCCTACGAGCAGTACTTC | . | TRBJ2-7 | TRBD1 | TRBV2
CASSQGGVWRGPNYGYTF | TGCGCCAGCAGCCAAGGGGGGGTGTGGAGAGGGCCTAACTATGGCTACACCTTC | . | TRBJ1-2 | . | TRBV4-1
CASSTPTGTLNEQFF | TGTGCCAGTAGTACCCCGACCGGGACTCTCAATGAGCAGTTCTTC | . | TRBJ2-1 | . | TRBV19
CSVEVESMNTEAFF | TGCAGCGTTGAAGTGGAGAGCATGAACACTGAAGCTTTCTTT | . | TRBJ1-1 | . | TRBV29-1
CASSLGGSAGLYEQYF | TGTGCCAGCAGCTTAGGAGGTAGCGCGGGTCTATACGAGCAGTACTTC | once | TRBJ2-7 | . | TRBV11-2
CASSEDRGEFF | TGTGCCAGCAGTGAGGACAGGGGGGAGTTCTTC | few | TRBJ2-1 | TRBD1 | TRBV2
CAWSISGSSDEQFF | TGTGCCTGGAGTATTAGCGGGAGTAGTGATGAGCAGTTCTTC | . | TRBJ2-1 | TRBD2 | TRBV30
CASSSEEREKLFF | TGTGCCAGCAGCTCCGAGGAACGAGAAAAACTGTTTTTT | . | TRBJ1-4 | . | TRBV7-6
CASSMTAWGNQPQHF | TGTGCCAGTAGTATGACAGCCTGGGGCAATCAGCCCCAGCATTTT | . | TRBJ1-5 | . | TRBV19
CASGRQGFTGNTIYF | TGTGCCAGCGGACGACAGGGATTTACTGGAAACACCATATATTTT | . | TRBJ1-3 | TRBD1 | TRBV6-5
CASSLSGTGYGYTF | TGTGCCAGCAGTTTATCTGGGACAGGGTATGGCTACACCTTC | . | TRBJ1-2 | TRBD1 | TRBV27
CASSYTGTSGGETQYF | TGTGCCAGCAGTTATACCGGGACTAGCGGAGGGGAGACCCAGTACTTC | . | TRBJ2-5 | TRBD2 | TRBV9
CASSLTGLEANEKLFF | TGTGCCAGCAGCTTGACAGGCTTAGAGGCTAATGAAAAACTGTTTTTT | . | TRBJ1-4 | . | TRBV5-4
CATQGLADTDTQYF | TGTGCCACCCAGGGACTAGCGGACACAGATACGCAGTATTTT | . | TRBJ2-3 | TRBD2 | TRBV25-1
CASSWGTGNTEAFF | TGTGCCAGCAGTTGGGGGACAGGGAACACTGAAGCTTTCTTT | . | TRBJ1-1 | TRBD1 | TRBV2
CASSGTGGFSNQPQHF | TGTGCCAGCAGTGGGACAGGGGGTTTTAGCAATCAGCCCCAGCATTTT | once | TRBJ1-5 | TRBD1 | TRBV6-1
CASSFGTEGTEAFF | TGTGCCAGCAGCTTCGGGACAGAGGGCACTGAAGCTTTCTTT | . | TRBJ1-1 | TRBD1 | TRBV7-2
CASGQLLSTDTQYF | TGTGCCAGCGGACAGCTCCTTAGCACAGATACGCAGTATTTT | . | TRBJ2-3 | . | TRBV28
CASKGFEAGTDEQFF | TGTGCCAGCAAGGGGTTTGAGGCGGGAACAGATGAGCAGTTCTTC | . | TRBJ2-1 | . | TRBV25-1
CASSTTGRGQPQHF | TGTGCCAGTAGTACAACAGGCCGGGGGCAGCCCCAGCATTTT | . | TRBJ1-5 | . | TRBV19
CASSAQTGGTDTQYF | TGTGCCAGCAGTGCCCAGACAGGGGGCACAGATACGCAGTATTTT | once | TRBJ2-3 | TRBD1 | TRBV6-4